This T cell receptor beta chain was sequenced for a study of shared clonotypes between healthy human individuals. The method was immunoSEQ multiplex PCR; TCRdb's version includes in-frame clones alone and lacks a portion of them. The repertoire holds about 2.3 million clones, with 80% to 95% as singletons. The CDR3 has 14 amino acids. Per germline, CDR1 ENHRY and CDR2 SYGVKD. The V gene end was trimmed by 10 bases and the J gene end by 2 bases; junction bases not matched to a gene: 7. The chain has TRBV10-3 and TRBJ2-3; 9 nucleotides align to TRBD2. The clonotype originates from a man younger than 35 in good health. Some clones in this sample may be carry-over from other donors' samples. Source material: naive CD4+ T cells from PBMCs. Subset denoted: CD45RA+ positively selected. CDR3 protein: CATTTSGNTDTQYF. The CDR3 DNA reads TGTGCCACGACGACTAGCGGCAACACAGATACGCAGTATTTT.